The 18 T cell receptor beta chains listed next were all sequenced from one sample in a study of CD4 T cell repertoires in COVID-19. Sequencing used immunoSEQ multiplex PCR; TCRdb keeps in-frame clones, though not all of them. The repertoire holds about 75,000 clones, roughly 85% seen once, with about 0.58% in the top ten. Source: CD4+ T cells from peripheral blood, taken after recovery from COVID-19. These receptors were collected from a human donor who had COVID-19.

The V gene is TRBV14, the J gene TRBJ2-1, with TRBD1 identical over 9 bases. V lost 5 bases, J lost 4 bases, and 6 bases stayed unmatched. The CDR3 runs to 15 residues. Germline CDR1 reads SGHDN; CDR2 reads FVKESK. CDR3 DNA: TGTGCCAGCAGCAAGGGACAGGGTTTTTACAATGAGCAGTTCTTC. Translation gives CASSKGQGFYNEQFF.

CDR3 sequence reads: CASRTGADYGYTF. The CDR3 DNA sequence: TGTGCCAGCCGGACAGGGGCCGACTATGGCTACACCTTC. J is TRBJ1-2 and V is TRBV6-5, with 9 bases lining up with TRBD1. Trimming at V came to 8 bases and at J to 3 bases, leaving 4 bases not matched to a gene. Looked up from germline, CDR1 is MNHEY and CDR2 is SVGAGI. The length of the CDR3 is 13 residues.

V and J are TRBV6-1 and TRBJ1-6; D is uncertain. The CDR3 runs to 14 residues. V was cut by 5 bases and J by 7 bases, with 12 bases left in between. From germline, CDR1 is MNHNS and CDR2 SASEGT. DNA of the CDR3: TGTGCCAGCAGTTCCATCTCGGGAAATTCACCCCTCCACTTT. As protein: CASSSISGNSPLHF.

The chain has TRBV10-3 and TRBJ1-2, with D possibly being TRBD1 (5 bases). This CDR3 is 13 amino acids long. V lost 0 bases to trimming and J lost 7 bases, with 9 bases between them. Germline CDR1 is ENHRY and CDR2 is SYGVKD. CDR3 amino acids: CAISESGVSGYTF. DNA for the CDR3: TGTGCCATCAGTGAGTCAGGGGTGAGTGGCTACACCTTC.

J is TRBJ2-1 and V is TRBV10-2; 9 bases are shared with TRBD1. Trimming cost V 2 bases and J 6 bases; bases outside gene matches: 5. Germline values: CDR1 WSHSY, CDR2 SAAADI. This CDR3 has 15 residues. CDR3 residues: CASSETGGNFNEQFF. The CDR3 DNA follows: TGCGCCAGCAGTGAGACAGGGGGCAACTTCAATGAGCAGTTCTTC.

The V and J genes are TRBV18 and TRBJ2-3, with 9 bases identical to TRBD2. CDR1 is KGHSH and CDR2 is LQKENI in the germline V gene. The CDR3 runs 17 residues. V trimming: 6 bases; J trimming: 0 bases; junction bases outside the gene matches: 10. This chain's CDR3 is CASSKGTSHLSTDTQYF. CDR3 DNA: TGTGCCAGCTCGAAAGGGACTAGCCACCTTAGCACAGATACGCAGTATTTT.

This chain connects TRBV28 to TRBJ2-1, with D maybe TRBD2 (5 bases). Germline CDR1 and CDR2: MDHEN and SYDVKM. Trimming removed 4 bases at V and 0 bases at J, with 13 bases between. This CDR3 has 16 residues. As DNA, the CDR3 is TGTGCCAGCAGTTATCGCGGTCGGGGCTCCTACAATGAGCAGTTCTTC. Amino acid sequence: CASSYRGRGSYNEQFF.

The chain has TRBV10-3 and TRBJ1-4; D perhaps matches TRBD1 (6 bases). Trimming pared 0 bases from V and 5 bases from J, leaving 7 bases between. The CDR3 has 14 amino acids. Germline loops: CDR1 ENHRY, CDR2 SYGVKD. The CDR3 region has the DNA TGTGCCATCAGTGAGTCGGGACAAAATGAAAAACTGTTTTTT. This translates into CAISESGQNEKLFF.

In this sample, this clone turned up a few times. The CDR3 nucleotides read TGTGCCAGCAGCTTAACTGCTAGCGGGAACACCGGGGAGCTGTTTTTT. Translation: CASSLTASGNTGELFF. The chain uses TRBV7-2 and TRBJ2-2; 7 nucleotides align to TRBD2. Per the germline V gene, CDR1 is SGHTA and CDR2 is FQGNSA. Unmatched junction bases numbered 4, after V lost 2 bases and J lost 1 base. The CDR3 extends over 16 amino acids.

V gene TRBV4-1 combines with J gene TRBJ2-1, with D possibly matching TRBD2 (7 bases). The CDR3 sequence is 16 residues long. The V gene lost 0 bases and the J gene lost 7 bases, with 16 bases spanning the gap. Germline-derived CDR1 and CDR2 are MGHRA and YSYEKL. This chain's CDR3 is CASSQDWAGAKNEQFF. CDR3 sequence (DNA): TGCGCCAGCAGCCAAGATTGGGCGGGGGCCAAAAATGAGCAGTTCTTC.

This chain connects TRBV11-2 to TRBJ2-5; D not resolved. V was pared by 1 base and J by 1 base, with 4 bases between. Germline V gives CDR1 SGHAT, CDR2 FQNNGV. The CDR3 sequence is 13 residues long. In nucleotides, the CDR3 is TGTGCCAGCAGCTTAGGTGCCCAAGAGACCCAGTACTTC. It encodes CASSLGAQETQYF.

This chain uses TRBV2 with TRBJ1-4, with 12 bases that match TRBD1. Germline CDR1 is SNHLY and CDR2 is FYNNEI. J lost 10 bases, V lost 4 bases, and 4 bases had no gene match. There are 14 residues in the CDR3. The chain's CDR3 is CASSVGTGGGKLFF. In nucleotides, the CDR3 is TGTGCCAGCAGTGTAGGGACAGGGGGCGGAAAACTGTTTTTT.

This clone was observed once. The V call is TRBV24-1, the J call TRBJ1-2; TRBD1 agrees at 7 bases. Germline trimming cut 3 bases from V and 5 bases from J; bases unmatched to any gene: 14. The CDR3 is 17 amino acids. Germline V gene sequence: CDR1 KGHDR, CDR2 SFDVKD. CDR3 DNA sequence: TGTGCCACCAGTGATCCGGCGCTGGGCCAGGGGGAATATGGCTACACCTTC. Protein: CATSDPALGQGEYGYTF.

The chain links TRBV4-1 to TRBJ2-7; possible D gene TRBD2, 6 bases. Germline assignment: CDR1 MGHRA and CDR2 YSYEKL. Trimming removed 3 bases from V and 0 bases from J, with 12 bases in between. This CDR3 has 15 amino acids. The CDR3: CASSQWGEYSYEQYF. The CDR3 DNA sequence: TGCGCCAGCAGCCAGTGGGGGGAGTACTCCTACGAGCAGTACTTC.

The rearrangement joins TRBV2 to TRBJ1-1; a possible D gene is TRBD1 (6 bases). Trimming pared 2 bases from V and 1 base from J, leaving 11 bases between. Per germline, CDR1 SNHLY and CDR2 FYNNEI. CDR3 length: 15 residues. The CDR3 region is CASSELGAGNTEAFF. The CDR3 DNA reads TGTGCCAGCAGTGAATTGGGGGCGGGGAACACTGAAGCTTTCTTT.

V and J are TRBV5-6 and TRBJ1-3; D is unresolved. The V gene lost 2 bases and the J gene lost 4 bases, with 13 bases spanning the gap. The CDR3 length is 15 residues. Germline V gene sequence: CDR1 SGHDT, CDR2 YYEEEE. This CDR3 is CASSFFEGDGNTIYF. For the CDR3, the DNA is TGTGCCAGCAGCTTCTTCGAGGGAGACGGAAACACCATATATTTT.

The rearrangement links TRBV20-1 to TRBJ2-2, with TRBD2 matching 7 bases. With 3 bases clipped from V and 4 bases from J, the junction kept 8 bases outside the gene matches. Germline V gives CDR1 DFQATT, CDR2 SNEGSKA (reference sequence). The CDR3 has 15 residues. The CDR3 nucleotides are TGCAGTGCTAGTTCGGCTAGCGGATCCACCGGGGAGCTGTTTTTT. It is translated as CSASSASGSTGELFF.

The CDR3 reads CASSLDYNEQFF. As DNA, the CDR3 is TGTGCCAGCAGTTTGGACTACAATGAGCAGTTCTTC. The chain couples TRBV2 to TRBJ2-1, with D unclear. The CDR3 consists of 12 residues. The V and J ends lost 5 bases and 3 bases respectively, with 5 bases between them. Germline-derived CDR1 and CDR2 are SNHLY and FYNNEI.